This record concerns one T cell receptor beta chain sequence. What it binds is not known. The data belong to a study of shared clonotypes between healthy human individuals. General study points: In contrast to clonotypes shared by all four donors, non-shared clonotypes had lower generation probabilities.

This table comes from immunoSEQ multiplex PCR, and its TCRdb copy is limited to in-frame clones, with some not included. The repertoire consists of about 2.3 million clones, with about 90% occurring once and the leading ten covering approximately 0.4%. The CDR3 totals 13 residues. Per germline, CDR1 ENHRY and CDR2 SYGVKD. Between the trimmed V and J ends, which lost 10 bases and 0 bases, there was a span of 12 bases. The sample comprised naive CD4+ T cells from PBMCs. Indicated subset: CD45RA+ positively selected. The TCR originated in a man between 18 and 35 years old in good health. Some clones in this sample may be carry-over from other donors' samples. This chain uses TRBV10-3 with TRBJ1-1; unclear D gene. This chain's CDR3 is CATNPNMNTEAFF. Here the CDR3 DNA reads TGTGCCACCAACCCCAATATGAACACTGAAGCTTTCTTT.